This T cell receptor (beta chain) derives from a study of OX40 agonist ivuxolimab in advanced cancers. About this clone itself: The antigen remains unidentified.

Findings and limits, study-wide: Clonal expansion among partial responders at 0.1-3.0 mg/kg ranked near the lowest.

TCRdb's table, derived via immunoSEQ multiplex PCR, lists solely in-frame clones and lacks some. Of 31,000 or so clones listed, around 90% are singletons. The CDR3 consists of 12 residues. V gave up 2 bases and J gave up 9 bases, with 8 bases separating them. Germline V gene data show CDR1 as MDHEN and CDR2 as SYDVKM. Sequenced material: CD4+ or CD8+ T cells sorted from blood, taken in a trial of the OX40 agonist ivuxolimab. J is TRBJ2-1 and V is TRBV28; D is ambiguous. This receptor was identified in an adult with an advanced solid tumor such as melanoma, head and neck, liver or kidney cancer. DNA for the CDR3: TGTGCCAGCAGTTTACCCCCGGCTGAGCAGTTCTTC. As protein: CASSLPPAEQFF.